The clone carrying this T cell receptor beta chain was seen just once. Trimming removed 9 bases from V and 1 base from J; junction bases left unmatched: 7. Per the germline V gene, CDR1 is KGHDR and CDR2 is SFDVKD. This CDR3 is 15 amino acids long. Original methodology: The authors estimated nucleated cell counts from reference gene primer amplification. Clones were read by immunoSEQ multiplex PCR, and TCRdb kept only the in-frame ones, dropping some. That table is the source of V, J and clone size, and D and trimming were worked out from the DNA. Counted here are about 150,000 clones, around four fifths occurring once; the ten biggest clones make up 38%. The source of the sample is a study of blood T cell repertoires in COVID-19. For the study at large: Acute and convalescent COVID-19 specimens originated in the United States, Italy and Spain.

The source of this sequence is a human donor in a cohort sampled during active COVID-19. Material: peripheral blood. The chain is built from TRBV24-1 and TRBJ2-7; TRBD1 aligns across 11 bases. CDR3 amino acids: CATAPGTGGSYEQYF. The CDR3 DNA reads TGTGCCACCGCCCCCGGGACAGGGGGTTCCTACGAGCAGTACTTC.